This record covers a single TCR beta chain. What it binds is not known. These data originate in a study of human T cells and chemical hapten exposure. TCRdb reanalysed the RACE reads using MiXCR and keeps one entry per CDR3 protein. This sample carries 80,000 to 100,000 distinct CDR3 sequences, 11% of them seen once, and the ten largest clones take around 3.1%. Time point in this sample: pre-sensitization, week 0. As for treatment: therapeutic diphenylcyclopropenone sensitization with weekly scalp DPC. Drawing of blood took place ahead of applying each patch test. Whole-study findings and limits: With regard to DPC sensitization, TCRs above 1 in 1000 frequency did not change. There were significantly more large CDR3 similarity clusters among expanded TCRs than among controls.

The length of the CDR3 is 17 residues. V was trimmed by 2 bases and J by 0 bases, leaving 18 bases between them. Germline lookup yields CDR1 SGHNT and CDR2 YYREEE (reference sequence). Material: whole blood, obtained in connection with sensitization to the hapten diphenylcyclopropenone (DPC). The chain is built from TRBV5-4 and TRBJ2-7; D ambiguous. This clonotype was sampled from a woman aged 60-75 years with alopecia areata. Some clones in this sample may be carry-over from other donors' samples. Here the CDR3 DNA reads TGTGCCAGCAGCTTTCCCCCCGGCAGCTCGCCCTCCTACGAGCAGTACTTC. It translates to CASSFPPGSSPSYEQYF.